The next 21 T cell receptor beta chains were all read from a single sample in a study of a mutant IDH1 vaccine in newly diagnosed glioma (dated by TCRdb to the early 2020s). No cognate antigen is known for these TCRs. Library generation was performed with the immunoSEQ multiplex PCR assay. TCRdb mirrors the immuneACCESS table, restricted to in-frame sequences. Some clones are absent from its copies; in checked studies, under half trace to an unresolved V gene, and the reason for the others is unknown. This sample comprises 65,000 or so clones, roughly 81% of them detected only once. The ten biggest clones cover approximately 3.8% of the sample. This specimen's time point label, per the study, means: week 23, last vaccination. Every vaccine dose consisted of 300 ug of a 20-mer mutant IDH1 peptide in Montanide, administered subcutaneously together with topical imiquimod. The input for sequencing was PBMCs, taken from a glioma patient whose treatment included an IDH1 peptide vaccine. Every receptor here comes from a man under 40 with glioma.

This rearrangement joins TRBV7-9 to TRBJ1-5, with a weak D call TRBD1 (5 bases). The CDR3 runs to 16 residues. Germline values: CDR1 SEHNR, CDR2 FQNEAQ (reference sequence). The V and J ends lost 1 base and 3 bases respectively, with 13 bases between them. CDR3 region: CASSLVGTGINQPQHF. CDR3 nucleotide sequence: TGTGCCAGCAGCTTAGTCGGGACGGGAATCAATCAGCCCCAGCATTTT. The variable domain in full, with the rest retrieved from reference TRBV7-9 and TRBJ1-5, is DTGVSQNPRHKITKRGQNVTFRCDPISEHNRLYWYRQTLGQGPEFLTYFQNEAQLEKSRLLSDRFSAERPKGSFSTLEIQRTEQGDSAMYLCASSLVGTGINQPQHFGDGTRLSIL.

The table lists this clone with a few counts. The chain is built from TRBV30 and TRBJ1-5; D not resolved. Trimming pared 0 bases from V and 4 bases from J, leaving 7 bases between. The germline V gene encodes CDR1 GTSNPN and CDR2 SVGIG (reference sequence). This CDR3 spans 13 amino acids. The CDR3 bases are TGTGCCTGGAGTGTCGACCTAAATCAGCCCCAGCATTTT. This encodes CAWSVDLNQPQHF. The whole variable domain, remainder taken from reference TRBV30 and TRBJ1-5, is SQTIHQWPATLVQPVGSPLSLECTVEGTSNPNLYWYRQAAGRGLQLLFYSVGIGQISSEVPQNLSASRPQDRQFILSSKKLLLSDSGFYLCAWSVDLNQPQHFGDGTRLSIL.

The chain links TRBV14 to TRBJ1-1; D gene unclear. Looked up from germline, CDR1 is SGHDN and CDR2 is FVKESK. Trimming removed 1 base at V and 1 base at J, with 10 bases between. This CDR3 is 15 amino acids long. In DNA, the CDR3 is TGTGCCAGCAGCCAAGTTCTCGCCGGGAACACTGAAGCTTTCTTT. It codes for CASSQVLAGNTEAFF. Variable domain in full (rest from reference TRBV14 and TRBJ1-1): EAGVTQFPSHSVIEKGQTVTLRCDPISGHDNLYWYRRVMGKEIKFLLHFVKESKQDESGMPNNRFLAERTGGTYSTLKVQPAELEDSGVYFCASSQVLAGNTEAFFGQGTRLTVV.

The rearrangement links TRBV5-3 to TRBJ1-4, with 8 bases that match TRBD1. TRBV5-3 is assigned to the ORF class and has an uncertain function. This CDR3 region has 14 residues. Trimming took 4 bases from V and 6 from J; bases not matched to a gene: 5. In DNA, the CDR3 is TGTGCCAGAAGCACCCAGGGGGCGGATGAAAAACTGTTTTTT. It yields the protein CARSTQGADEKLFF.

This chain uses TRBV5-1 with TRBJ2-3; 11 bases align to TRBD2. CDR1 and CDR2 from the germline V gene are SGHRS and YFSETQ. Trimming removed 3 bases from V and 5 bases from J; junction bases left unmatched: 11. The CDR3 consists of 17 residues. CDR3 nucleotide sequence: TGCGCCAGCAGCTATTCATTAGCGGGGGGGCCAGGAGATACGCAGTATTTT. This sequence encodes CASSYSLAGGPGDTQYF.

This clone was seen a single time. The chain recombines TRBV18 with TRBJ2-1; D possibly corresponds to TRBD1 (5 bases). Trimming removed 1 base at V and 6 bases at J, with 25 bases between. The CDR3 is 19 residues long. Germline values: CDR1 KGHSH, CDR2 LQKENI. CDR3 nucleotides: TGTGCCAGCTCACCACGATCGAAAGAGACAGCCAGGAAATCCAATGAGCAGTTCTTC. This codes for CASSPRSKETARKSNEQFF.

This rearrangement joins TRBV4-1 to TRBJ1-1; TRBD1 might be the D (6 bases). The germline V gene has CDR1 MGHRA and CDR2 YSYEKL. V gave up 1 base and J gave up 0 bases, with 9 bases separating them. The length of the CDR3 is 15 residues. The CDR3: CASSQGTDMNTEAFF. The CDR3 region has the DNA TGCGCCAGCAGCCAAGGGACAGATATGAACACTGAAGCTTTCTTT.

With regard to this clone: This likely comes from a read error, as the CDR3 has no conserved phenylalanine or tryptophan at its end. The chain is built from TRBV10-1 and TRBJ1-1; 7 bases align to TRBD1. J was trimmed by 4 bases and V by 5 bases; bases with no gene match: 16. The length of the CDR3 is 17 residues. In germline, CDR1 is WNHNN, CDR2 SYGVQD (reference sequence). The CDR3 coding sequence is TGCGCCAGCAGTTACGGGACAGCAACCATAGCGGGCACTGAAGCTTTCCTT. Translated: CASSYGTATIAGTEAFL.

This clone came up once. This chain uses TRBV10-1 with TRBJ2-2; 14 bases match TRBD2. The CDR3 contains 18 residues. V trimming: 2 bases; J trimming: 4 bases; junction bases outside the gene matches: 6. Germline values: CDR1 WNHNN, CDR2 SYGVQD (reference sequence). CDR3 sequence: CASSETGLAGAVTGELFF. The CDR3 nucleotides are TGCGCCAGCAGTGAGACGGGACTAGCGGGGGCCGTCACCGGGGAGCTGTTTTTT.

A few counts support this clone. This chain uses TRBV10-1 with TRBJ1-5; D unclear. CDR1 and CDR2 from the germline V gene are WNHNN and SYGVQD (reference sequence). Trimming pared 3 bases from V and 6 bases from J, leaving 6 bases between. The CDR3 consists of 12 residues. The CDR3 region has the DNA TGCGCCAGCAGTGAAATTGGTCAGCCCCAGCATTTT. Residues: CASSEIGQPQHF.

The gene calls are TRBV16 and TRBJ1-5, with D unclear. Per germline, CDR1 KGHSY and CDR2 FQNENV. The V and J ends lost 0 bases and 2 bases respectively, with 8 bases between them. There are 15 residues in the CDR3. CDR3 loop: CASSQSRVGNQPQHF. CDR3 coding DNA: TGTGCCAGCAGCCAATCGCGGGTAGGCAATCAGCCCCAGCATTTT.

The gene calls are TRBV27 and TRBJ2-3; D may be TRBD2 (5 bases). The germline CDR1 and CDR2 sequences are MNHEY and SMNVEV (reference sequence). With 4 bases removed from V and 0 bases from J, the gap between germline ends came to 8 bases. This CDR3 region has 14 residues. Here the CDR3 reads CASSSGLSTDTQYF. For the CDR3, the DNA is TGTGCCAGCAGTTCCGGACTTAGCACAGATACGCAGTATTTT.

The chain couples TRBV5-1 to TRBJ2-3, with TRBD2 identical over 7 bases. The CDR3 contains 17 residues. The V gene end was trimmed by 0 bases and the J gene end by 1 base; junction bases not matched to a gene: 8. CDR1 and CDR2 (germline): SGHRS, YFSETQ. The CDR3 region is CASSLAGVAGGTDTQYF. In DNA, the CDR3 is TGCGCCAGCAGCTTGGCGGGGGTCGCGGGGGGCACAGATACGCAGTATTTT. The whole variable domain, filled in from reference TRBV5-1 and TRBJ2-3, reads KAGVTQTPRYLIKTRGQQVTLSCSPISGHRSVSWYQQTPGQGLQFLFEYFSETQRNKGNFPGRFSGRQFSNSRSEMNVSTLELGDSALYLCASSLAGVAGGTDTQYFGPGTRLTVL.

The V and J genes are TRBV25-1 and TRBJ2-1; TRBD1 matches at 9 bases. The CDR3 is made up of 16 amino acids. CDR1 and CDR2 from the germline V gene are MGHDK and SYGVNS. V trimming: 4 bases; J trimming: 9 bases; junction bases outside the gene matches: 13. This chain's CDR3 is CASSGKTGQGLSEQFF. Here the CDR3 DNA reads TGTGCCAGCAGTGGAAAAACGGGACAGGGATTAAGTGAGCAGTTCTTC.

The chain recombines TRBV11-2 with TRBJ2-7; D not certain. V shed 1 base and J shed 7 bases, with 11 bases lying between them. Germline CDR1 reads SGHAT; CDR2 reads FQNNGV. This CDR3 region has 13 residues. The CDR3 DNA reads TGTGCCAGCAGCTTAGTTTATTACCTGGAGCAGTACTTC. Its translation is CASSLVYYLEQYF.

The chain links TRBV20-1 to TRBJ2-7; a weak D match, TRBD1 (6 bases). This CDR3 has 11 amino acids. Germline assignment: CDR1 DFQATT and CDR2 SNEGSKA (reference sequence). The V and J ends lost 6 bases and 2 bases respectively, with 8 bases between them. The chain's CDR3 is CSARGAYEQYF. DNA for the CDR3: TGCAGTGCCAGGGGAGCCTACGAGCAGTACTTC.

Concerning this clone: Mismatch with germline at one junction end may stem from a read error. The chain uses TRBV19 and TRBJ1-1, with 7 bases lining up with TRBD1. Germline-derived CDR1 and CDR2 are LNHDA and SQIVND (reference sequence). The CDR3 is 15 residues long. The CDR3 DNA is TGTGCGAGTAGGAGGGCGACAGGGACTTGGACTGAAGCTTTCTTT. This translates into CASRRATGTWTEAFF.

CDR3 protein: CATLDRGLRETQYF. As DNA, the CDR3 is TGTGCCACCCTGGACAGGGGGCTTCGGGAGACCCAGTACTTC. The chain carries TRBV19 and TRBJ2-5; 11 bases agree with TRBD1. V was pared by 10 bases and J by 5 bases, with 9 bases of the junction left unmatched. The CDR3 loop spans 14 amino acids. Germline V gives CDR1 LNHDA, CDR2 SQIVND (reference sequence). The complete variable domain, with remaining parts taken from reference TRBV19 and TRBJ2-5, reads DGGITQSPKYLFRKEGQNVTLSCEQNLNHDAMYWYRQDPGQGLRLIYYSQIVNDFQKGDIAEGYSVSREKKESFPLTVTSAQKNPTAFYLCATLDRGLRETQYFGPGTRLLVL.

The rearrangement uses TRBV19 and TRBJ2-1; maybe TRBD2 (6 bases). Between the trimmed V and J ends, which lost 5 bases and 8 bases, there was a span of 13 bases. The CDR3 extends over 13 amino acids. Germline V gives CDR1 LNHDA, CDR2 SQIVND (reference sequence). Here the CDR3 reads CASSPLPGDEQFF. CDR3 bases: TGTGCCAGTAGTCCCCTACCGGGGGATGAGCAGTTCTTC.

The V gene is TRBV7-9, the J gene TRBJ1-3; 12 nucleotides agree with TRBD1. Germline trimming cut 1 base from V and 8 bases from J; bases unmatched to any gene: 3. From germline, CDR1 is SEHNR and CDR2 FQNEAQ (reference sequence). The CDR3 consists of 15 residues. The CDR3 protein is CASSLEGQGADTIYF. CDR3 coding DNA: TGTGCCAGCAGCTTAGAGGGACAGGGGGCGGACACCATATATTTT.

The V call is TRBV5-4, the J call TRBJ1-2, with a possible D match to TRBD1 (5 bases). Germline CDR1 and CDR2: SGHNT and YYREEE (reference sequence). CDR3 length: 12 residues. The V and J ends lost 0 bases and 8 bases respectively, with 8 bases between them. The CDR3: CASSLAGDGYTF. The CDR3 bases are TGTGCCAGCAGCTTGGCTGGGGACGGCTACACCTTC.